Detailed here is one TCR beta chain. Sequenced by immunoSEQ multiplex PCR; TCRdb stores in-frame clones only, minus some. The table shows 250,000 or so clones, with around 83% occurring only once. The data are from a study of blood T cell repertoires in COVID-19. Study context: The samples span acute and convalescent COVID-19 from the United States, Italy and Spain.

CDR3 length equals 12 residues. V shed 6 bases and J shed 5 bases, with 13 bases lying between them. CDR1 and CDR2 from the germline V gene are SQVTM and ANQGSEA. This receptor was identified in a woman in her fifties or sixties who had been exposed to COVID-19. Sequenced material: PBMCs or T cells enriched from blood (not recorded which). The V call is TRBV29-1, the J call TRBJ1-1; a weak D match, TRBD1 (6 bases). CDR3 nucleotides: TGCAGCGTCTTACAGGGAGGGACTGAAGCTTTCTTT. This codes for CSVLQGGTEAFF.